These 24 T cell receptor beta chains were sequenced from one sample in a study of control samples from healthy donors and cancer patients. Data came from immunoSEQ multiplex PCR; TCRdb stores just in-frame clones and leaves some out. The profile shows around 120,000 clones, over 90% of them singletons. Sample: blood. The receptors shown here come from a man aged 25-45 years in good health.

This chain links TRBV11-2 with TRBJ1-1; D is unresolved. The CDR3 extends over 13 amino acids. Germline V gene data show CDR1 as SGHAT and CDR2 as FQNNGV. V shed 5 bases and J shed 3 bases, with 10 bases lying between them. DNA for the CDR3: TGTGCCAGCAGCCAAAAACTGGACACTGAAGCTTTCTTT. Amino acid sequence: CASSQKLDTEAFF.

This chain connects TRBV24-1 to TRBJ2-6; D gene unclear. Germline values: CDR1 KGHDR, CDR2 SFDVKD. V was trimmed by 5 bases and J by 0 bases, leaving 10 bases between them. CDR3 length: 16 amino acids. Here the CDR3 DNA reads TGTGCCACCAGTGCCCCAGGCTACTCTGGGGCCAACGTCCTGACTTTC. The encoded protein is CATSAPGYSGANVLTF.

CDR3 amino acids: CASSHSVGGVNTGELFF. CDR3 nucleotides: TGTGCCAGCAGCCATAGCGTCGGGGGGGTGAACACCGGGGAGCTGTTTTTT. V and J are TRBV13 and TRBJ2-2; 8 bases match TRBD2. V shed 5 bases, J shed 1 base, and the junction held 9 bases outside the gene matches. The CDR3 spans 17 residues. Germline CDR1 is PRHDT and CDR2 is FYEKMQ (reference sequence).

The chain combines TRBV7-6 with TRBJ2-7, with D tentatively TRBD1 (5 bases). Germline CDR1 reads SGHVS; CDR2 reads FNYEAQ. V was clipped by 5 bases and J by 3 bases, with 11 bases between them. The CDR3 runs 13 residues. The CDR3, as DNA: TGTGCCAGCAGCCCCTCCCAGGGCTACGAGCAGTACGTC. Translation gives CASSPSQGYEQYV.

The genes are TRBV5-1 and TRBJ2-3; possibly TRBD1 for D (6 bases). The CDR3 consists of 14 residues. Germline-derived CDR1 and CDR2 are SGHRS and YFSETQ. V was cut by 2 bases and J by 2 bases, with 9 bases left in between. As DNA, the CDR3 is TGCGCCAGCAGCTTATGGACAGCCACAGATACGCAGTATTTT. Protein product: CASSLWTATDTQYF.

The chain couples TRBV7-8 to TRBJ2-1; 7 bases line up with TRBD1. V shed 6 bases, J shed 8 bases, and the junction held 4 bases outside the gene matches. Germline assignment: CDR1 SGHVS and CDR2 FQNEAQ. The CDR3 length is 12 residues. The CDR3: CASRPRGHEQFF. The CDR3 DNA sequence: TGTGCCAGCAGGCCTAGGGGGCATGAGCAGTTCTTC.

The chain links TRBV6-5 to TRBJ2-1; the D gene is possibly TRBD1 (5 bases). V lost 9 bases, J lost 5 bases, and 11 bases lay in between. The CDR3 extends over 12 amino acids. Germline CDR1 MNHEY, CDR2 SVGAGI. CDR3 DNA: TGTGCCAGTTGGACAAATGACAATGAGCAGTTCTTC. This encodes CASWTNDNEQFF.

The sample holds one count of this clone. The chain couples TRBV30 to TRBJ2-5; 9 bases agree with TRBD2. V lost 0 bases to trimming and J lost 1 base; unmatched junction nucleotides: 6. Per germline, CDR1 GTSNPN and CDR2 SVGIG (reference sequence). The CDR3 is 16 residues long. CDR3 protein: CAWSVASGALQETQYF. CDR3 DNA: TGTGCCTGGAGTGTGGCTAGCGGGGCCCTCCAAGAGACCCAGTACTTC.

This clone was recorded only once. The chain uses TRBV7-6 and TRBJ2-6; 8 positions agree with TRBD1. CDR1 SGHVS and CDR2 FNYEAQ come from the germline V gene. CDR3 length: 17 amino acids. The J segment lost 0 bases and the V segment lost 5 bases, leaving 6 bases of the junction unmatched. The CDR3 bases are TGTGCCAGCAGCCTTGGACAGGGAGGCTCTGGGGCCAACGTCCTGACTTTC. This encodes CASSLGQGGSGANVLTF. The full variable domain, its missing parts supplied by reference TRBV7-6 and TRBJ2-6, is GAGVSQSPRYKVTKRGQDVALRCDPISGHVSLYWYRQALGQGPEFLTYFNYEAQQDKSGLPNDRFSAERPEGSISTLTIQRTEQRDSAMYRCASSLGQGGSGANVLTFGAGSRLTVL.

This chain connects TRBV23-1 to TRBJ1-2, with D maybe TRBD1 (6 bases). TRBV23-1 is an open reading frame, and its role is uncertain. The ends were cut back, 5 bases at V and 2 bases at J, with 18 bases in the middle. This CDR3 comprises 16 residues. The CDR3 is CASSGATGSPNYGYTF. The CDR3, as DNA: TGCGCCAGCAGTGGGGCCACAGGGAGCCCCAACTATGGCTACACCTTC.

The CDR3 DNA is TGTGCCAGTAGTATGGACAGCCAAATAAACGAGCAGTACTTC. This sequence encodes CASSMDSQINEQYF. The chain is built from TRBV19 and TRBJ2-7; possibly TRBD1 for D (6 bases). With 3 bases removed from V and 5 bases from J, the gap between germline ends came to 14 bases. CDR3 length: 14 residues. In germline, CDR1 is LNHDA, CDR2 SQIVND (reference sequence).

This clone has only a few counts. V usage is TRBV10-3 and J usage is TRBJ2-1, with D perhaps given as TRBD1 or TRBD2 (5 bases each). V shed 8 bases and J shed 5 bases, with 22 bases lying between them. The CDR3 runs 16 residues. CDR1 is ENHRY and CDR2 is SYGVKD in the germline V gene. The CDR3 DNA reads TGTGCCATCGGAGGCTCGCCGAAGGGGTATGACAATGAGCAGTTCTTC. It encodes CAIGGSPKGYDNEQFF.

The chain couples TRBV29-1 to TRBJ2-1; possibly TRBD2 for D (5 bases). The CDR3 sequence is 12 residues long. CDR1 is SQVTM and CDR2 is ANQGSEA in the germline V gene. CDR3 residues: CTTKSGYNEQFF. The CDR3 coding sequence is TGCACCACTAAGTCGGGGTACAATGAGCAGTTCTTC.

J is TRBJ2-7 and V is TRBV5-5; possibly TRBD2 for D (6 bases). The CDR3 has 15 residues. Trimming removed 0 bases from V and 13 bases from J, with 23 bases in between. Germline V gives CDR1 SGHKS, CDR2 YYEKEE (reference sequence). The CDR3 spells CASSLASGEGRAEYV. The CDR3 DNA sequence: TGTGCCAGCAGCTTGGCTTCGGGAGAAGGTCGGGCCGAATACGTC.

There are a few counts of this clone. Here the CDR3 reads CASSPGGDRRTGELFF. DNA for the CDR3: TGTGCCAGCTCACCGGGCGGGGACCGACGAACCGGGGAGCTGTTTTTT. This rearrangement joins TRBV18 to TRBJ2-2; possible D gene TRBD2, 6 bases. V was shortened by 3 bases and J by 5 bases, with 16 bases between the two germline ends. The CDR3 length is 16 residues. Germline V gene lookup returns CDR1 KGHSH and CDR2 LQKENI.

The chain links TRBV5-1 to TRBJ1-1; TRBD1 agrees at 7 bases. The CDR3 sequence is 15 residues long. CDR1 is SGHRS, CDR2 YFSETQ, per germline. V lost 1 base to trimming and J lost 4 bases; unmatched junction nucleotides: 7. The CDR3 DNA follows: TGCGCCAGCAGCTTGTTGAGGGGGCGGAGCACTGAAGCTTTCTTT. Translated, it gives CASSLLRGRSTEAFF.

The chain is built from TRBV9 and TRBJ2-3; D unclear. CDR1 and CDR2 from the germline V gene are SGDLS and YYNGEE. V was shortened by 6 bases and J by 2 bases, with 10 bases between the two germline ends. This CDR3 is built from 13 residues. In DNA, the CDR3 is TGTGCCAGCATCTGGCTAAACACAGATACGCAGTATTTT. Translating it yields CASIWLNTDTQYF.

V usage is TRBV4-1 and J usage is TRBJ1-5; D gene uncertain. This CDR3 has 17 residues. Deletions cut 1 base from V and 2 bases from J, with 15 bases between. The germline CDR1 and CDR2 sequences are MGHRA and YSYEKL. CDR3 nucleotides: TGCGCCAGCAGCCAAGGCACCGGGGAAATGGGCAATCAGCCCCAGCATTTT. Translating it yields CASSQGTGEMGNQPQHF.

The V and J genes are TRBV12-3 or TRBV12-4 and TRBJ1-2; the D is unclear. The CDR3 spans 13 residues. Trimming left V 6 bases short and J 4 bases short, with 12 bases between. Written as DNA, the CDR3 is TGTGCCAGCAGCAGAGGAGTGAGCTATGGCTACACCTTC. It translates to CASSRGVSYGYTF.

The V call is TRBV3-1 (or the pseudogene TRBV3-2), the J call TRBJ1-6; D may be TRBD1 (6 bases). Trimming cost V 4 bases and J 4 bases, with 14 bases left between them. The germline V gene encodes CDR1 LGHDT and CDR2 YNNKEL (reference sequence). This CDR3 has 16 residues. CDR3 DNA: TGTGCCAGCAGCCCTAAAACAGGGCTGTATAATTCACCCCTCCACTTT. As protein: CASSPKTGLYNSPLHF.

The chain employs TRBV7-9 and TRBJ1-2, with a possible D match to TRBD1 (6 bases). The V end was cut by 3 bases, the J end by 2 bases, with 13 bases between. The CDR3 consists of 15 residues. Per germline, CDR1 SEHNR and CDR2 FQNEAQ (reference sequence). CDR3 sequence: CASSFPGHLNYGYTF. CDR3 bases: TGTGCCAGCAGCTTCCCGGGACACTTGAACTATGGCTACACCTTC. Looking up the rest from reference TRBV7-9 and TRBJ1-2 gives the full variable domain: DTGVSQNPRHKITKRGQNVTFRCDPISEHNRLYWYRQTLGQGPEFLTYFQNEAQLEKSRLLSDRFSAERPKGSFSTLEIQRTEQGDSAMYLCASSFPGHLNYGYTFGSGTRLTVV.

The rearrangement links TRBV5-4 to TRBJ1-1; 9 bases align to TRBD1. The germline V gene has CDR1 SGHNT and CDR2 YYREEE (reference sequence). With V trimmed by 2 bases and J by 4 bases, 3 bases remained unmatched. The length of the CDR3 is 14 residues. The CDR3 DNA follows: TGTGCCAGCAGCTTCATGACAGGGGGCACTGAAGCTTTCTTT. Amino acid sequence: CASSFMTGGTEAFF.

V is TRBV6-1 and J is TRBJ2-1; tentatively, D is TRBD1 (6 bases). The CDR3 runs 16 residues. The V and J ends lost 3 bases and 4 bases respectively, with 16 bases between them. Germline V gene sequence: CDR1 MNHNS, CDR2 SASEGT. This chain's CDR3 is CASSEGLGQTYNEQFF. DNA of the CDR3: TGTGCCAGCAGTGAGGGCCTCGGACAGACATACAATGAGCAGTTCTTC.

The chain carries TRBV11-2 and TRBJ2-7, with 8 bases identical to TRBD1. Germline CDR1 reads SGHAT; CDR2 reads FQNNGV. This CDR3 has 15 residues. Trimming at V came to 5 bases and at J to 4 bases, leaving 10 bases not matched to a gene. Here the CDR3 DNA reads TGTGCCAGCAGCCCTTGGACAGGGAACGTTTACGAGCAGTACGTC. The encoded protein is CASSPWTGNVYEQYV.